This T cell receptor (beta chain) was documented in a study of CD8 T cells in ankylosing spondylitis. Findings and caveats of the study: What appeared characteristic of ankylosing spondylitis blood was a TCR beta motif of fewer than ten highly homologous variants. There was reportedly significant enrichment of clones that were disease-linked in matched ankylosing spondylitis synovial fluid. With a CD8+ phenotype, disease-linked clones were relatively rare in peripheral blood. Past research had described some motif variants in reactive arthritis synovial fluid and blood.

Quantitative 5'-RACE with molecular barcodes generated TCR beta libraries. TCRdb independently ran MiXCR on the 5' RACE reads; one entry per CDR3 protein. The table records 250,000 to 350,000 distinct CDR3 sequences, 7.5% to 9% of them present only once. The table lists this clonotype with a few counts. Antigen: not known. Sequences were obtained from blood, either unsorted or a sorted T cell fraction (not recorded which). The TCR comes from a male donor with ankylosing spondylitis.

CDR3 amino acids: CASSPAGAKVTATYNEQFF. CDR3 sequence (DNA): TGTGCCAGCAGCCCAGCGGGAGCGAAAGTTACCGCTACGTACAATGAGCAGTTCTTC. The chain has TRBV12-3 or TRBV12-4 and TRBJ2-1; 8 nucleotides line up with TRBD2. CDR3 length: 19 residues. With 6 bases clipped from V and 4 bases from J, the junction kept 20 bases outside the gene matches.